This is a list of T cell receptor beta chains from one sample in a study of blood T cell repertoires in COVID-19. Assay: immunoSEQ multiplex PCR; the TCRdb copy retains only in-frame clones and omits some. The data show approximately 300,000 clones, roughly 90% seen once. The source material was peripheral blood. These receptors came from a man aged 18 to 29 who had recovered from COVID-19. The CDR3 runs from the conserved cysteine through the conserved F or W. A D gene is named only where the DNA matches it firmly. Size is stated for part of the rows, as once, few or many counts, or as a class when the clone is expanded.

j_call | clone_size | d_call | v_call | cdr3_aa | cdr3_nt
TRBJ1-1 | - | - | TRBV5-1 | CASSLHGNTEAFF | TGCGCCAGCAGCTTGCACGGGAACACTGAAGCTTTCTTT
TRBJ1-3 | - | - | TRBV3-1/TRBV3-2 | CASSQGGADTIYF | TGTGCCAGCAGCCAGGGGGGGGCGGACACCATATATTTT
TRBJ2-1 | - | TRBD1 | TRBV5-6 | CASSLWDSDYNEQFF | TGTGCCAGCAGCTTGTGGGACAGTGACTACAATGAGCAGTTCTTC
TRBJ1-3 | few | - | TRBV9 | CASSVGPLSGNTIYF | TGTGCCAGCAGCGTAGGGCCTCTCTCTGGAAACACCATATATTTT
TRBJ2-4 | - | TRBD2 | TRBV11-3 | CASSPGTSISGVQYF | TGTGCCAGCAGCCCCGGGACTAGTATTTCTGGGGTTCAGTACTTC
TRBJ2-7 | few | - | TRBV7-3 | CASSPWGHSYEQYF | TGTGCCAGCAGCCCATGGGGCCACTCCTACGAGCAGTACTTC
TRBJ1-1 | - | - | TRBV7-9 | CASSLGSGIRAFF | TGTGCCAGCAGCTTAGGGTCCGGGATCAGAGCTTTCTTT
TRBJ1-6 | few | - | TRBV5-1 | CASSLGRDNSPLHF | TGCGCCAGCAGCTTGGGCAGGGATAATTCACCCCTCCACTTT
TRBJ1-2 | - | - | TRBV29-1 | CSALRGNGYGYTF | TGCAGCGCCCTGAGGGGGAACGGCTATGGCTACACCTTC
TRBJ2-3 | - | TRBD2 | TRBV10-1 | CASSEEGGRKDTQYF | TGCGCCAGCAGTGAGGAGGGCGGGAGGAAGGATACGCAGTATTTT
TRBJ2-7 | - | - | TRBV27 | CASSPPGLASYEQYF | TGTGCCAGCAGTCCGCCGGGACTGGCATCCTACGAGCAGTACTTC